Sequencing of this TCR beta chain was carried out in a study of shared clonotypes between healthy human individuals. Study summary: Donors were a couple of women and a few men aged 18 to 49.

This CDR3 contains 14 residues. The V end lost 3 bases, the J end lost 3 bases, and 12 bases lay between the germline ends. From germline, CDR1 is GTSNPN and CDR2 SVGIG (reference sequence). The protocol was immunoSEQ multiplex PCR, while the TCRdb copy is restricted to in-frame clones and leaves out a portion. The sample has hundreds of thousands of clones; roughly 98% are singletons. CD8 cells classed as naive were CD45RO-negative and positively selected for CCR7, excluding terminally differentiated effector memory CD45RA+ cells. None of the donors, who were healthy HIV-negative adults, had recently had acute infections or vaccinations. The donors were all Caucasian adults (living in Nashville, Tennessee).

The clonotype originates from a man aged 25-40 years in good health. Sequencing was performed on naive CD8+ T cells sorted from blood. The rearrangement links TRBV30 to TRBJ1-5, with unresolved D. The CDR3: CAWRGDTDNQPQHF. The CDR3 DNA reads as TGTGCCTGGAGGGGTGACACCGACAATCAGCCCCAGCATTTT.